This entry lists 26 T cell receptor beta chains sequenced from one sample in a study of control samples from healthy donors and cancer patients. Profiled with immunoSEQ multiplex PCR; TCRdb holds only in-frame clones, not every one. The sample lists tens of thousands of clones; around 91% were seen once. Material for sequencing was blood. The receptors come from a man younger than 45 in good health.

This clone is a singleton in its sample. The rearrangement links TRBV23-1 to TRBJ1-5; D is perhaps TRBD1 (6 bases). TRBV23-1 is known as an ORF, though its function is uncertain. The CDR3 is made up of 17 amino acids. Trimming shortened V by 0 bases and J by 4 bases, and 16 bases separated the two germline ends. CDR3 sequence: CASSQSACTGFNQPQHF. For the CDR3, the DNA is TGCGCCAGCAGTCAATCGGCCTGTACAGGGTTTAATCAGCCCCAGCATTTT.

This clone was picked up one time. The rearrangement joins TRBV19 to TRBJ2-2, with D possibly TRBD1 on 5 matching bases. Germline V gene lookup returns CDR1 LNHDA and CDR2 SQIVND (reference sequence). V dropped 5 bases and J dropped 4 bases, with 11 bases sitting between them. The CDR3 runs 14 residues. The CDR3 DNA reads as TGTGCCAGTAGTCAGCAGGGCGGCACCGGGGAGCTGTTTTTT. It codes for CASSQQGGTGELFF.

The V and J genes are TRBV19 and TRBJ2-3; D gene unclear. Trimming pared 3 bases from V and 4 bases from J, leaving 5 bases between. Germline values: CDR1 LNHDA, CDR2 SQIVND (reference sequence). This CDR3 comprises 12 residues. The chain's CDR3 is CASSISPDTQYF. CDR3 sequence (DNA): TGTGCCAGTAGTATTAGCCCAGATACGCAGTATTTT.

The chain uses TRBV4-1 and TRBJ2-1, with D possibly being TRBD1 (6 bases). With 4 bases removed from V and 4 bases from J, the gap between germline ends came to 17 bases. CDR3 length equals 16 residues. CDR1 MGHRA and CDR2 YSYEKL come from the germline V gene. The CDR3 sequence is CASSLKGGGQYNEQFF. CDR3 in DNA: TGCGCCAGCAGCCTTAAAGGAGGAGGACAGTACAATGAGCAGTTCTTC.

The chain employs TRBV25-1 and TRBJ2-2; 12 bases line up with TRBD2. The CDR3 extends over 17 amino acids. V lost 5 bases, J lost 6 bases, and 10 bases stayed unmatched. Germline values: CDR1 MGHDK, CDR2 SYGVNS. DNA for the CDR3: TGTGCCAGCAGTCCGACTAGCGGGAGTAAAGGGGCCGGGGAGCTGTTTTTT. It translates to CASSPTSGSKGAGELFF.

The gene calls are TRBV5-1 and TRBJ1-6; 10 bases map to TRBD1. CDR1 is SGHRS and CDR2 is YFSETQ in the germline V gene. The length of the CDR3 is 17 residues. V was pared by 4 bases and J by 4 bases, with 8 bases of the junction left unmatched. The CDR3 reads CASSQTGGDQYNSPLHF. In DNA form, the CDR3 reads TGCGCCAGCAGCCAGACAGGGGGCGACCAATATAATTCACCCCTCCACTTT.

This clone was picked up a small number of times. The chain employs TRBV6-5 and TRBJ2-7; D may be TRBD1 (5 bases). This CDR3 has 12 amino acids. Looked up from germline, CDR1 is MNHEY and CDR2 is SVGAGI. The V gene lost 10 bases and the J gene lost 7 bases, with 17 bases spanning the gap. This CDR3 reads CATGEDKQEQYF. The DNA of the CDR3 is TGTGCCACCGGAGAGGACAAACAAGAGCAGTACTTC.

The chain carries TRBV2 and TRBJ2-4, with TRBD2 matching over 10 bases. The CDR3 sequence is 19 residues long. V shed 6 bases, J shed 0 bases, and the junction held 14 bases outside the gene matches. Germline V gene data show CDR1 as SNHLY and CDR2 as FYNNEI. CDR3 region: CASSAPRAGGTLAKNIQYF. The DNA for the CDR3 is TGTGCCAGCAGCGCCCCTAGAGCGGGGGGGACCCTAGCCAAAAACATTCAGTACTTC. The full variable domain, its missing parts supplied by reference TRBV2 and TRBJ2-4, is EPEVTQTPSHQVTQMGQEVILRCVPISNHLYFYWYRQILGQKVEFLVSFYNNEISEKSEIFDDQFSVERPDGSNFTLKIRSTKLEDSAMYFCASSAPRAGGTLAKNIQYFGAGTRLSVL.

The chain is built from TRBV29-1 and TRBJ2-7, with D tentatively TRBD1 or TRBD2 (5 bases each). This CDR3 has 14 amino acids. Germline-derived CDR1 and CDR2 are SQVTM and ANQGSEA. V was clipped by 4 bases and J by 0 bases, with 13 bases between them. The CDR3: CSVALGTGSYEQYF. The DNA of the CDR3 is TGCAGCGTTGCGTTAGGGACGGGCTCCTACGAGCAGTACTTC.

This chain joins TRBV5-1 and TRBJ1-6; the D is unclear. The CDR3 is 17 residues long. Per the germline V gene, CDR1 is SGHRS and CDR2 is YFSETQ. The V gene lost 1 base and the J gene lost 7 bases, with 18 bases spanning the gap. CDR3 amino acids: CASSLKQSGHMNSPLHF. Written as DNA, the CDR3 is TGCGCCAGCAGCTTGAAACAGAGTGGCCATATGAATTCACCCCTCCACTTT.

This clone was found a few times. The chain combines TRBV4-3 with TRBJ2-7; D gene ambiguous. The germline V and J ends were trimmed by 4 bases and 3 bases, with 10 bases remaining between them. From germline, CDR1 is LGHNA and CDR2 YSLEER. The CDR3 extends over 13 amino acids. CDR3 bases: TGCGCCAGCAGCCGAAGTCCCAGCTACGAGCAGTACTTC. Translation: CASSRSPSYEQYF.

The chain joins TRBV7-2 to TRBJ1-5; D gene uncertain. The germline V gene has CDR1 SGHTA and CDR2 FQGNSA. V was pared by 1 base and J by 0 bases, with 10 bases between. The CDR3 runs to 16 residues. The CDR3 DNA reads TGTGCCAGCAGCTTAGATTATCGGAGTAGCAATCAGCCCCAGCATTTT. Its protein product is CASSLDYRSSNQPQHF.

This clone was counted once. This chain joins TRBV6-5 and TRBJ2-4; D may be TRBD2 (5 bases). The germline CDR1 and CDR2 sequences are MNHEY and SVGAGI. CDR3 size: 15 residues. Trimming left V 4 bases short and J 7 bases short, with 17 bases between. The CDR3 coding sequence is TGTGCCAGCAGTTTAAGTTTGCAGGCGGGTAACATTCAGTACTTC. Translating it yields CASSLSLQAGNIQYF.

The rearrangement links TRBV18 to TRBJ1-2; a weak D match, TRBD1 (5 bases). The CDR3 consists of 14 residues. Trimming pared 0 bases from V and 7 bases from J, leaving 12 bases between. Germline CDR1 KGHSH, CDR2 LQKENI. The CDR3 loop is CASSPPGATGGYTF. The CDR3 region has the DNA TGTGCCAGCTCACCACCAGGGGCGACCGGTGGCTACACCTTC. The full variable domain, rest sourced from reference TRBV18 and TRBJ1-2, is NAGVMQNPRHLVRRRGQEARLRCSPMKGHSHVYWYRQLPEEGLKFMVYLQKENIIDESGMPKERFSAEFPKEGPSILRIQQVVRGDSAAYFCASSPPGATGGYTFGSGTRLTVV.

DNA of the CDR3: TGTGCCAGCAGCGTAGGAGGAGCGGAAGGGGGTGGTTTGCAGTATTTT. Amino acids: CASSVGGAEGGGLQYF. J is TRBJ2-3 and V is TRBV9; weak D call: TRBD1 (6 bases). This CDR3 region has 16 residues. V was shortened by 0 bases and J by 11 bases, with 22 bases between the two germline ends. Germline CDR1 and CDR2: SGDLS and YYNGEE. Full variable domain (missing parts from reference TRBV9 and TRBJ2-3): DSGVTQTPKHLITATGQRVTLRCSPRSGDLSVYWYQQSLDQGLQFLIQYYNGEERAKGNILERFSAQQFPDLHSELNLSSLELGDSALYFCASSVGGAEGGGLQYFGPGTRLTVL.

This sequence joins TRBV6-2 or TRBV6-3 and TRBJ1-2; 10 bases are a match to TRBD1. V lost 6 bases and J lost 8; bases outside the gene matches: 12. The CDR3 contains 15 residues. Germline assignment: CDR1 MNHEY and CDR2 SVGEGT. The CDR3 protein is CASSSQLGQGHGYTF. In DNA form, the CDR3 reads TGTGCCAGCAGCAGCCAACTGGGACAGGGGCACGGCTACACCTTC.

The chain has TRBV29-1 and TRBJ2-7; 9 bases agree with TRBD1. Trimming took 5 bases from V and 4 from J; bases not matched to a gene: 6. CDR1 is SQVTM, CDR2 ANQGSEA, per germline. This CDR3 has 13 residues. CDR3 sequence (DNA): TGCAGCGTTTTACTGGACAGGGGTTACGAGCAGTACTTC. Its translation: CSVLLDRGYEQYF.

The chain recombines TRBV7-8 with TRBJ2-2; no clear D. CDR3 length equals 14 residues. V was pared by 5 bases and J by 2 bases, with 9 bases between. Germline CDR1 reads SGHVS; CDR2 reads FQNEAQ. CDR3 bases: TGTGCCAGCAGCCTCCAGACCAACACCGGGGAGCTGTTTTTT. Protein sequence: CASSLQTNTGELFF. The full variable domain, in which reference TRBV7-8 and TRBJ2-2 provide the parts outside the CDR3, is GAGVSQSPRYKVAKRGQDVALRCDPISGHVSLFWYQQALGQGPEFLTYFQNEAQLDKSGLPSDRFFAERPEGSVSTLKIQRTQQEDSAVYLCASSLQTNTGELFFGEGSRLTVL.

This clone was counted between two and nine times. This sequence joins TRBV30 and TRBJ1-6; TRBD1 is a possible D gene (5 bases). The CDR3 totals 15 residues. V lost 1 base and J 9 bases, leaving 16 bases between the germline ends. Germline V lookup: CDR1 GTSNPN, CDR2 SVGIG (reference sequence). The CDR3 nucleotides are TGTGCCTGGAGTGCCTCGGGACGGGTCAGTTCACCCCTCCACTTT. It is translated as CAWSASGRVSSPLHF. Variable domain in full (rest from reference TRBV30 and TRBJ1-6): SQTIHQWPATLVQPVGSPLSLECTVEGTSNPNLYWYRQAAGRGLQLLFYSVGIGQISSEVPQNLSASRPQDRQFILSSKKLLLSDSGFYLCAWSASGRVSSPLHFGNGTRLTVT.

The rearrangement uses TRBV6-2 or TRBV6-3 and TRBJ1-5, with D unclear. Trimming pared 3 bases from V and 7 bases from J, leaving 28 bases between. Germline values: CDR1 MNHEY, CDR2 SVGEGT. The CDR3 loop spans 19 amino acids. The CDR3 DNA sequence: TGTGCCAGCAGTTATGTTCCAGGCCTAGGGAATAAAGAGGCGCAGCCCCAGCATTTT. The encoded protein is CASSYVPGLGNKEAQPQHF.

The genes are TRBV5-8 and TRBJ1-4; TRBD1 is a possible D gene (5 bases). The V end was cut by 3 bases, the J end by 4 bases, with 13 bases between. The CDR3 contains 15 residues. Germline loops: CDR1 SGHTS, CDR2 YDEGEE. The CDR3: CASSSGRRVNEKLFF. The CDR3, as DNA: TGTGCCAGCAGCTCGGGGCGCAGAGTTAATGAAAAACTGTTTTTT.

This chain links TRBV12-5 with TRBJ2-5, with no clear D. The germline V and J ends were trimmed by 0 bases and 4 bases, with 15 bases remaining between them. Germline V gives CDR1 LGHNT, CDR2 FRNRAP. The CDR3 covers 16 residues. Here the CDR3 DNA reads TGTGCTAGTGGTTTGGTGTTAAGGGCCGCGGCAGAGACCCAGTACTTC. Translated: CASGLVLRAAAETQYF.

The chain links TRBV5-1 to TRBJ2-1; TRBD1 or TRBD2 may be the D gene (6 bases each). The V end was cut by 6 bases, the J end by 7 bases, with 17 bases between. The CDR3 runs 14 residues. CDR1 and CDR2 (germline): SGHRS, YFSETQ. CDR3 residues: CASKEGGLTNEQFF. Written as DNA, the CDR3 is TGCGCCAGCAAGGAGGGGGGTCTGACGAATGAGCAGTTCTTC. Based on the CDR3 plus reference TRBV5-1 and TRBJ2-1, the full variable domain is KAGVTQTPRYLIKTRGQQVTLSCSPISGHRSVSWYQQTPGQGLQFLFEYFSETQRNKGNFPGRFSGRQFSNSRSEMNVSTLELGDSALYLCASKEGGLTNEQFFGPGTRLTVL.

The V and J genes are TRBV4-1 and TRBJ1-3; the D gene is possibly TRBD1 (5 bases). V shed 1 base and J shed 0 bases, with 10 bases lying between them. The CDR3 sequence is 16 residues long. Germline lookup yields CDR1 MGHRA and CDR2 YSYEKL. The CDR3 protein is CASSQVAGHSGNTIYF. The CDR3 DNA reads TGCGCCAGCAGCCAAGTAGCGGGGCACTCTGGAAACACCATATATTTT.

The chain recombines TRBV5-1 with TRBJ2-7, with 8 bases matching TRBD1. Germline lookup yields CDR1 SGHRS and CDR2 YFSETQ. The CDR3 length is 14 residues. With 1 base clipped from V and 2 bases from J, the junction kept 2 bases outside the gene matches. In nucleotides, the CDR3 is TGCGCCAGCAGCTTGACAGGGGGGACCTACGAGCAGTACTTC. It encodes CASSLTGGTYEQYF.

The chain employs TRBV27 and TRBJ1-2; a possible D gene is TRBD1 (6 bases). In germline, CDR1 is MNHEY, CDR2 SMNVEV (reference sequence). This CDR3 region has 13 residues. Trimming cost V 3 bases and J 3 bases, with 8 bases left between them. CDR3 sequence: CASSFGQYYGYTF. As DNA, the CDR3 is TGTGCCAGCAGTTTTGGACAGTACTATGGCTACACCTTC.